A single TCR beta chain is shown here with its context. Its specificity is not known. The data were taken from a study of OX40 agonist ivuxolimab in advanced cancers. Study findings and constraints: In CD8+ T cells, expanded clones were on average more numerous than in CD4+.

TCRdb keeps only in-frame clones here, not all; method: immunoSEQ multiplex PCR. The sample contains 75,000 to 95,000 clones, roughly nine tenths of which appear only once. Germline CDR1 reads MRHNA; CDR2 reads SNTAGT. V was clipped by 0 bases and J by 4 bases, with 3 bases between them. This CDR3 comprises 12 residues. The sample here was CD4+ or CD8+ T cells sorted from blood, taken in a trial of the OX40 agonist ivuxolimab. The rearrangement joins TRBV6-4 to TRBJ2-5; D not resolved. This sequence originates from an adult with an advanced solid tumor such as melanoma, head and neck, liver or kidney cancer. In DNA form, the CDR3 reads TGTGCCAGCAGTGACTCGATAGAGACCCAGTACTTC. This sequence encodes CASSDSIETQYF.